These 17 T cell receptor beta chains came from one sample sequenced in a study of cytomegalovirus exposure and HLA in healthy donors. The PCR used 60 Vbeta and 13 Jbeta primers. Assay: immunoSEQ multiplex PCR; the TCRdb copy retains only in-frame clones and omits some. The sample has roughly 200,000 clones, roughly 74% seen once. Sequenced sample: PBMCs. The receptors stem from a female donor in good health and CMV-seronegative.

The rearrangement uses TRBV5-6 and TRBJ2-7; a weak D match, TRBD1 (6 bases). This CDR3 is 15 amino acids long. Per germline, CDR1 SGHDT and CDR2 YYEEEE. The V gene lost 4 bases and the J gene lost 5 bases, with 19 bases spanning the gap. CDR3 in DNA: TGTGCCAGCAGCGATGGGACATCTTCCCTTAACGAGCAGTACTTC. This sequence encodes CASSDGTSSLNEQYF.

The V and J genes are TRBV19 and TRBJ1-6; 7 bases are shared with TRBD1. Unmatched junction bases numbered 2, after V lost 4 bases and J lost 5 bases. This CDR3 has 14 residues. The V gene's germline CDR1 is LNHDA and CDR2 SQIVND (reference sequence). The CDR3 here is CASSTGTDNSPLHF. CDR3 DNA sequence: TGTGCCAGTAGTACCGGGACAGATAATTCACCCCTCCACTTT.

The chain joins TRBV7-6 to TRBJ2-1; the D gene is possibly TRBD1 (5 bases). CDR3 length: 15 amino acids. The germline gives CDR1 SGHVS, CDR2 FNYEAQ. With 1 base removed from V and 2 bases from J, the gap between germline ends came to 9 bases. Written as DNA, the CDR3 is TGTGCCAGCAGCTTAGACAGGCCCCCCTACAATGAGCAGTTCTTC. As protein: CASSLDRPPYNEQFF.

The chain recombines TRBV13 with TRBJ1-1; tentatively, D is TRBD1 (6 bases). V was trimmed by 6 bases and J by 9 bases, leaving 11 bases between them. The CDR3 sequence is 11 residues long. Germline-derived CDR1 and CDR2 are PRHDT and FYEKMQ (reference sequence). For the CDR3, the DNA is TGTGCCAGCAGAACGGACAGCAAAGCTTTCTTT. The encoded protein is CASRTDSKAFF.

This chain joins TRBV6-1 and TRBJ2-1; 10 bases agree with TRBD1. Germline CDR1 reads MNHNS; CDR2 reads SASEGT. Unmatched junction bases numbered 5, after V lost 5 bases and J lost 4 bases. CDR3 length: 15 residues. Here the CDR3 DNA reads TGTGCCAGCAGTTCCGGGACAGGGGTGTACAATGAGCAGTTCTTC. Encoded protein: CASSSGTGVYNEQFF.

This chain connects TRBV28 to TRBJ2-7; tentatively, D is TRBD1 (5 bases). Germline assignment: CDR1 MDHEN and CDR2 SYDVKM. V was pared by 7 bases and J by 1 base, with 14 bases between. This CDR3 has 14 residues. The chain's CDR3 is CASTPRQFSYEQYF. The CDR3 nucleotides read TGTGCCAGCACCCCAAGACAGTTTTCCTACGAGCAGTACTTC.

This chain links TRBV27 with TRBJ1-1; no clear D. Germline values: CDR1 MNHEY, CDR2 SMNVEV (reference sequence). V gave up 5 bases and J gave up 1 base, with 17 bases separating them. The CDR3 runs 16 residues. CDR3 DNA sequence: TGTGCCAGCAGTCCCCTGGATACTTACAGGAACACTGAAGCTTTCTTT. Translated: CASSPLDTYRNTEAFF.

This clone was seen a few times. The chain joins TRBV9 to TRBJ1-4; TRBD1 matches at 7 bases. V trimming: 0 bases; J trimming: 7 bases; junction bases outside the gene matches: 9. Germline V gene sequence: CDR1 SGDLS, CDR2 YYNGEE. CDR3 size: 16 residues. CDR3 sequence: CASSVGGGGVGEKLFF. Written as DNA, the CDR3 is TGTGCCAGCAGCGTAGGAGGAGGGGGCGTGGGTGAAAAACTGTTTTTT.

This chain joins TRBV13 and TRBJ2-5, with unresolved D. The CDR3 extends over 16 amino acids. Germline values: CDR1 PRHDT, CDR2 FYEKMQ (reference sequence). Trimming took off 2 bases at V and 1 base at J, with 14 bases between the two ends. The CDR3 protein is CASSLRSGGSQETQYF. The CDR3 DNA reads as TGTGCCAGCAGCTTACGCTCAGGTGGATCCCAAGAGACCCAGTACTTC.

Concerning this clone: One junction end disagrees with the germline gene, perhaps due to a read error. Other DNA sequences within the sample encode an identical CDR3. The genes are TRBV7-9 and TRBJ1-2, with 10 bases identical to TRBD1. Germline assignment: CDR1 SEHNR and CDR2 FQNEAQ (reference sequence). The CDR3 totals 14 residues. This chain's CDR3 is CASSSGTGVASYTF. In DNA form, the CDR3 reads TGTGCCAGTAGCTCGGGGACAGGGGTGGCAAGCTACACCTTC.

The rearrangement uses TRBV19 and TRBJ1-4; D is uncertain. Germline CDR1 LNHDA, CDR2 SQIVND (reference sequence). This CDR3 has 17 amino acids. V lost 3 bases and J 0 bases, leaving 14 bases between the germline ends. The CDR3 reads CASSIWSSPATNEKLFF. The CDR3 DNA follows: TGTGCCAGTAGTATCTGGTCGAGCCCTGCAACTAATGAAAAACTGTTTTTT.

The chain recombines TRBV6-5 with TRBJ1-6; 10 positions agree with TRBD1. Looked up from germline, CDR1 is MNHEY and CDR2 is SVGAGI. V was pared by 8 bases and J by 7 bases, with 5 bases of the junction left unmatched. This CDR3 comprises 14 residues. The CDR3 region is CASVPGQGNSPLHF. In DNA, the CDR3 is TGTGCCAGCGTTCCGGGACAGGGGAATTCACCCCTCCACTTT.

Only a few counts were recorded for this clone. CDR3 in amino acids: CASSYSNWQDTQYF. The DNA for the CDR3 is TGTGCCAGCAGTTACTCGAATTGGCAAGATACGCAGTATTTT. The rearrangement links TRBV6-6 to TRBJ2-3; D remains unclear. Germline V gene lookup returns CDR1 MNHNY and CDR2 SVGAGI (reference sequence). This CDR3 is built from 14 residues. V lost 0 bases and J lost 5, with 9 bases in between.

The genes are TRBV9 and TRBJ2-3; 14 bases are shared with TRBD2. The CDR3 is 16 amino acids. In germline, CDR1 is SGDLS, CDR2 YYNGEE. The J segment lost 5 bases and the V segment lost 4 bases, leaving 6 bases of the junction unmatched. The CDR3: CASSPTGLAGEDTQYF. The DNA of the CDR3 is TGTGCCAGCAGCCCTACGGGACTAGCGGGAGAAGATACGCAGTATTTT.

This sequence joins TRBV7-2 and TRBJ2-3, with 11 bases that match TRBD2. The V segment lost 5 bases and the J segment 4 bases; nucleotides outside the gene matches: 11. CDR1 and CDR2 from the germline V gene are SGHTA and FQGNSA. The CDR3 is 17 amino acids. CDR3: CASSLLPLAGASDTQYF. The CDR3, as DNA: TGTGCCAGCAGCCTCCTACCACTAGCGGGGGCGTCAGATACGCAGTATTTT.

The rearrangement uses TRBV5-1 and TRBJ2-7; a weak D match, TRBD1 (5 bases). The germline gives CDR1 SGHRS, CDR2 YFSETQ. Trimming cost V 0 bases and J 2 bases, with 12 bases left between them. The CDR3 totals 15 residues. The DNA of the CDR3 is TGCGCCAGCAGCTTGGCCGCAGGGTCGACCTACGAGCAGTACTTC. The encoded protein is CASSLAAGSTYEQYF.

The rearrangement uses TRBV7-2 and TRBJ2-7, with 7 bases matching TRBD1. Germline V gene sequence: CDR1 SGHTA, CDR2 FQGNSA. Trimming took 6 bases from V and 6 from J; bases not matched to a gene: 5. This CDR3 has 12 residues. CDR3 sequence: CASRTTGPEQYF. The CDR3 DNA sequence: TGTGCCAGCAGGACGACAGGGCCCGAGCAGTACTTC.